The 22 T cell receptor beta chains reported below all come from one sample, sequenced in a study of shared clonotypes between healthy human individuals. Measured with immunoSEQ multiplex PCR; TCRdb has only the in-frame clones, and not every one. The data show millions of clones, over 85% seen once. The specimen was naive CD4+ T cells sorted from blood. Subset here: CD45RA+ positively selected. The receptors were sampled from a young man in good health.

This chain connects TRBV9 to TRBJ1-5, with no clear D. The CDR3 has 14 residues. V was cut by 4 bases and J by 4 bases, with 12 bases left in between. Germline values: CDR1 SGDLS, CDR2 YYNGEE. CDR3 amino acids: CASSPREFNQPQHF. The CDR3 nucleotides read TGTGCCAGCAGCCCCCGGGAGTTTAATCAGCCCCAGCATTTT.

The V gene is TRBV7-9, the J gene TRBJ1-3; D remains unclear. The ends were cut back, 1 base at V and 2 bases at J, with 9 bases in the middle. This CDR3 contains 15 residues. Germline V gene data show CDR1 as SEHNR and CDR2 as FQNEAQ (reference sequence). This chain's CDR3 is CASSLGPTPGNTIYF. CDR3 sequence (DNA): TGTGCCAGCAGCTTAGGGCCAACACCTGGAAACACCATATATTTT.

V usage is TRBV28 and J usage is TRBJ1-4; weak D call: TRBD1 (5 bases). Trimming shortened V by 7 bases and J by 7 bases, and 22 bases separated the two germline ends. The CDR3 has 16 residues. Germline loops: CDR1 MDHEN, CDR2 SYDVKM. This CDR3 reads CASTYGYGGGSEKLFF. The CDR3 DNA reads TGTGCCAGCACATACGGGTACGGGGGAGGCAGTGAAAAACTGTTTTTT.

This chain uses TRBV6-5 with TRBJ2-1, with a possible D match to TRBD1 (6 bases). The CDR3 covers 16 residues. Per the germline V gene, CDR1 is MNHEY and CDR2 is SVGAGI. Trimming pared 2 bases from V and 6 bases from J, leaving 17 bases between. In DNA form, the CDR3 reads TGTGCCAGCAGTTACCCCGGACCTAGGGGGATCAATGAGCAGTTCTTC. Its translation is CASSYPGPRGINEQFF.

V gene TRBV5-1 combines with J gene TRBJ2-2; tentative D call: TRBD1 (5 bases). Per the germline V gene, CDR1 is SGHRS and CDR2 is YFSETQ. The V and J ends lost 2 bases and 2 bases respectively, with 13 bases between them. The CDR3 runs to 16 residues. CDR3 amino acids: CASSLGQGFNTGELFF. In nucleotides, the CDR3 is TGCGCCAGCAGCTTAGGGCAGGGCTTTAACACCGGGGAGCTGTTTTTT.

The V gene is TRBV7-9, the J gene TRBJ1-1, with a tentative D call TRBD1 (6 bases). Germline lookup yields CDR1 SEHNR and CDR2 FQNEAQ (reference sequence). The germline V and J ends were trimmed by 5 bases and 7 bases, with 11 bases remaining between them. This CDR3 has 12 amino acids. DNA for the CDR3: TGTGCCAGCAGCCCGACGGACAGTGAAGCTTTCTTT. It is translated as CASSPTDSEAFF.

The V gene is TRBV10-1, the J gene TRBJ2-3; D is perhaps TRBD2 (5 bases). The length of the CDR3 is 11 residues. Germline CDR1 reads WNHNN; CDR2 reads SYGVQD (reference sequence). Trimming removed 11 bases from V and 10 bases from J, with 16 bases in between. The CDR3 loop reads CAGEGGSAQYF. The CDR3 nucleotides are TGCGCCGGAGAAGGAGGCTCAGCGCAGTATTTT.

The genes are TRBV18 and TRBJ2-7; 9 bases agree with TRBD1. The CDR3 sequence is 13 residues long. From germline, CDR1 is KGHSH and CDR2 LQKENI. V lost 5 bases and J lost 5; bases outside the gene matches: 4. The CDR3 coding sequence is TGTGCCAGCTCATTACAGGGGGCTCACGAGCAGTACTTC. Protein product: CASSLQGAHEQYF.

V usage is TRBV25-1 and J usage is TRBJ1-4, with TRBD1 matching over 7 bases. V gave up 2 bases and J gave up 4 bases; unmatched junction bases: 4. The CDR3 contains 15 residues. CDR1 MGHDK and CDR2 SYGVNS come from the germline V gene. CDR3 sequence (DNA): TGTGCCAGCAGTGAAGAGGGGGCCGGTAATGAAAAACTGTTTTTT. It codes for CASSEEGAGNEKLFF.

The chain couples TRBV6-5 to TRBJ1-1, with TRBD1 matching 9 bases. The CDR3 has 15 residues. J was trimmed by 6 bases and V by 4 bases; bases with no gene match: 9. The germline gives CDR1 MNHEY, CDR2 SVGAGI. CDR3 amino acids: CASSLMDRGSPEAFF. The CDR3 nucleotides are TGTGCCAGCAGTTTAATGGACAGGGGATCCCCTGAAGCTTTCTTT.

The chain joins TRBV19 to TRBJ1-6; D gene unclear. The CDR3 has 16 amino acids. The ends were cut back, 5 bases at V and 0 bases at J, with 11 bases in the middle. Germline assignment: CDR1 LNHDA and CDR2 SQIVND (reference sequence). CDR3 nucleotide sequence: TGTGCCAGTAGTGTTAAAGTCAGCTCCTATAATTCACCCCTCCACTTT. It specifies CASSVKVSSYNSPLHF.

The chain has TRBV7-8 and TRBJ1-1; D gene unclear. This CDR3 contains 14 residues. V gave up 5 bases and J gave up 6 bases, with 16 bases separating them. The germline V gene encodes CDR1 SGHVS and CDR2 FQNEAQ. The CDR3 DNA is TGTGCCAGCAGCACGTGGACGGAGGCATCTGAAGCTTTCTTT. Protein: CASSTWTEASEAFF.

This rearrangement joins TRBV5-1 to TRBJ2-2, with D unresolved. Trimming removed 3 bases at V and 1 base at J, with 10 bases between. CDR3 length: 15 amino acids. CDR1 is SGHRS and CDR2 is YFSETQ in the germline V gene. The CDR3 loop reads CASSSLGGNTGELFF. The CDR3 nucleotides read TGCGCCAGCAGCTCCTTAGGCGGGAACACCGGGGAGCTGTTTTTT. Using reference TRBV5-1 and TRBJ2-2 for the parts outside the CDR3, the full variable domain is KAGVTQTPRYLIKTRGQQVTLSCSPISGHRSVSWYQQTPGQGLQFLFEYFSETQRNKGNFPGRFSGRQFSNSRSEMNVSTLELGDSALYLCASSSLGGNTGELFFGEGSRLTVL.

The chain joins TRBV4-3 to TRBJ2-7; 10 bases are shared with TRBD1. Trimming at V came to 4 bases and at J to 4 bases, leaving 4 bases not matched to a gene. CDR3 length: 14 residues. Per germline, CDR1 LGHNA and CDR2 YSLEER. The CDR3 DNA sequence: TGCGCCAGCAGCCCCGACAGGGGGCAGTACGAGCAGTACTTC. It encodes CASSPDRGQYEQYF.

This chain connects TRBV6-5 to TRBJ2-7; the match to TRBD2 covers 14 bases. Looked up from germline, CDR1 is MNHEY and CDR2 is SVGAGI. This CDR3 contains 16 residues. J lost 4 bases, V lost 4 bases, and 6 bases had no gene match. The CDR3 here is CASSLGLAGVIYEQYF. Written as DNA, the CDR3 is TGTGCCAGCAGTTTGGGACTAGCGGGAGTTATATACGAGCAGTACTTC.

The chain employs TRBV4-3 and TRBJ1-3, with a tentative D call TRBD1 (6 bases). The CDR3 extends over 17 amino acids. Germline loops: CDR1 LGHNA, CDR2 YSLEER. V shed 4 bases and J shed 0 bases, with 16 bases lying between them. DNA of the CDR3: TGCGCCAGCAGCCGAGGCTCGGACAGCGTCTCTGGAAACACCATATATTTT. Translated: CASSRGSDSVSGNTIYF.

This clone was recorded once. The genes are TRBV7-8 and TRBJ2-7; TRBD1 is a possible D gene (5 bases). The CDR3 has 14 amino acids. The V gene lost 5 bases and the J gene lost 2 bases, with 13 bases spanning the gap. The germline V gene has CDR1 SGHVS and CDR2 FQNEAQ. CDR3 nucleotides: TGTGCCAGCAGCCGCGCTGACAGAGCCTACGAGCAGTACTTC. It codes for CASSRADRAYEQYF. Filled out from reference TRBV7-8 and TRBJ2-7, the complete variable domain reads GAGVSQSPRYKVAKRGQDVALRCDPISGHVSLFWYQQALGQGPEFLTYFQNEAQLDKSGLPSDRFFAERPEGSVSTLKIQRTQQEDSAVYLCASSRADRAYEQYFGPGTRLTVT.

The chain uses TRBV6-5 and TRBJ2-3, with unresolved D. Germline V gene lookup returns CDR1 MNHEY and CDR2 SVGAGI. The CDR3 totals 13 residues. Trimming shortened V by 8 bases and J by 2 bases, and 11 bases separated the two germline ends. This CDR3 is CASCRSITDTQYF. CDR3 nucleotides: TGTGCCAGCTGCCGATCGATCACAGATACGCAGTATTTT.

This sequence joins TRBV7-9 and TRBJ1-6; TRBD1 matches at 10 bases. The CDR3 is 16 amino acids. Germline CDR1 SEHNR, CDR2 FQNEAQ (reference sequence). V shed 8 bases, J shed 7 bases, and the junction held 11 bases outside the gene matches. Here the CDR3 reads CASRGGTGATNSPLHF. The DNA of the CDR3 is TGTGCCAGCCGCGGGGGGACAGGGGCCACCAATTCACCCCTCCACTTT.

V and J are TRBV2 and TRBJ1-1, with a tentative D call TRBD1 (5 bases). Trimming pared 4 bases from V and 8 bases from J, leaving 11 bases between. Germline V lookup: CDR1 SNHLY, CDR2 FYNNEI. CDR3 size: 12 residues. The CDR3 protein is CASSGQPGEAFF. CDR3 coding DNA: TGTGCCAGCAGTGGACAGCCGGGCGAAGCTTTCTTT.

The chain combines TRBV11-2 with TRBJ2-1; D call uncertain. V lost 0 bases and J lost 4, with 10 bases in between. Germline V CDR1 and CDR2: SGHAT, FQNNGV. CDR3 size: 15 residues. The CDR3 loop is CASSLESGYYNEQFF. Here the CDR3 DNA reads TGTGCCAGCAGCTTAGAGTCAGGATATTACAATGAGCAGTTCTTC.

This clone was seen just once. The V call is TRBV5-1, the J call TRBJ2-3; TRBD2 might be the D (6 bases). Trimming left V 7 bases short and J 0 bases short, with 12 bases between. CDR1 SGHRS and CDR2 YFSETQ come from the germline V gene. The CDR3 contains 14 residues. The DNA of the CDR3 is TGCGCCAGCGTCCGGGACTCTAGCACAGATACGCAGTATTTT. The encoded protein is CASVRDSSTDTQYF.